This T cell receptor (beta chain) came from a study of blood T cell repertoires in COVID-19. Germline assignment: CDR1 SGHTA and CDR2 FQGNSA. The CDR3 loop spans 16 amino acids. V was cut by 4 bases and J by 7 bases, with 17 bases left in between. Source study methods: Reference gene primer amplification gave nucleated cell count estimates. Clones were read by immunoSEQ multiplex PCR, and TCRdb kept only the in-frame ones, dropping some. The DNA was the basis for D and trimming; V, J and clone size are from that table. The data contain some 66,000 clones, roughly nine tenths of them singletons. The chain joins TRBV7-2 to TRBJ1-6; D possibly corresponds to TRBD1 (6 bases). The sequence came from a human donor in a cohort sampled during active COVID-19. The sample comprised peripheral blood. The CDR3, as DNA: TGTGCCAGCAGCTCCCAGGGGAGGGGCCTAAATTCACCCCTCCACTTT. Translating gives CASSSQGRGLNSPLHF.